This entry lists 25 T cell receptor beta chains sequenced from one sample in a study of blood T cell repertoires in COVID-19. Data came from immunoSEQ multiplex PCR; TCRdb stores just in-frame clones and leaves some out. The sample holds under 150,000 clones, roughly 80% seen once. The sequenced sample consisted of peripheral blood. These receptor sequences come from a man between 70 and 80 years old with acute or convalescent COVID-19.

The chain is built from TRBV5-1 and TRBJ1-1; TRBD1 is a possible D gene (6 bases). The CDR3 is 15 amino acids. Trimming took off 4 bases at V and 2 bases at J, with 15 bases between the two ends. Germline V gene data show CDR1 as SGHRS and CDR2 as YFSETQ. CDR3 sequence: CASSAQGTPNTEAFF. CDR3 sequence (DNA): TGCGCCAGCAGCGCCCAAGGGACACCAAACACTGAAGCTTTCTTT.

This clone was seen a single time. The V and J genes are TRBV12-5 and TRBJ1-1; 7 bases line up with TRBD1. V trimming: 5 bases; J trimming: 1 base; junction bases outside the gene matches: 7. Germline V gene sequence: CDR1 LGHNT, CDR2 FRNRAP. There are 15 residues in the CDR3. The CDR3 DNA sequence: TGTGCTAGTGGTCGTGGGACAGAAGGGAACACTGAAGCTTTCTTT. It is translated as CASGRGTEGNTEAFF.

The rearrangement joins TRBV6-1 to TRBJ2-3; the D gene is possibly TRBD1 (5 bases). Germline values: CDR1 MNHNS, CDR2 SASEGT. The germline V and J ends were trimmed by 1 base and 7 bases, with 18 bases remaining between them. The CDR3 consists of 16 residues. CDR3 sequence: CASSEEWGIQDNTQYF. CDR3 sequence (DNA): TGTGCCAGCAGTGAAGAGTGGGGAATCCAGGACAATACGCAGTATTTT.

The chain uses TRBV7-2 and TRBJ2-5, with D unclear. Germline loops: CDR1 SGHTA, CDR2 FQGNSA. Trimming shortened V by 2 bases and J by 5 bases, and 12 bases separated the two germline ends. This CDR3 has 14 residues. CDR3 sequence: CASSLFPGEETQYF. CDR3 DNA sequence: TGTGCCAGCAGCTTATTCCCCGGAGAGGAGACCCAGTACTTC.

The DNA of the CDR3 is TGTGCCAGCAGTAGCAGAGGGGGCCGCCCCTACGAGCAGTACTTC. It encodes CASSSRGGRPYEQYF. The J gene is TRBJ2-7, the V gene TRBV27; 7 bases agree with TRBD1. This CDR3 is built from 15 residues. In germline, CDR1 is MNHEY, CDR2 SMNVEV (reference sequence). Germline trimming cut 5 bases from V and 2 bases from J; bases unmatched to any gene: 9.

V and J are TRBV18 and TRBJ2-2; TRBD1 matches at 7 bases. There are 17 residues in the CDR3. Germline CDR1 reads KGHSH; CDR2 reads LQKENI. J was trimmed by 5 bases and V by 2 bases; bases with no gene match: 11. CDR3 protein: CASSPAIQGRLTGELFF. CDR3 bases: TGTGCCAGCTCACCAGCCATACAGGGGCGATTAACCGGGGAGCTGTTTTTT.

J is TRBJ2-1 and V is TRBV15; D ambiguous. From germline, CDR1 is LNHNV and CDR2 YYDKDF (reference sequence). The CDR3 is 14 residues long. Trimming pared 0 bases from V and 4 bases from J, leaving 7 bases between. The CDR3, as DNA: TGTGCCACCAGCAGAGATCGAGGTTACAATGAGCAGTTCTTC. This translates into CATSRDRGYNEQFF.

V gene TRBV7-2 combines with J gene TRBJ2-5; 9 nucleotides line up with TRBD2. Germline-derived CDR1 and CDR2 are SGHTA and FQGNSA. The trim removed 1 base at V and 7 bases at J, leaving 7 bases unmatched. CDR3 size: 15 residues. The CDR3 region is CASSLEAGGGRTQYF. The CDR3 region has the DNA TGTGCCAGCAGCTTAGAAGCGGGGGGCGGACGGACCCAGTACTTC. Supplemented by reference TRBV7-2 and TRBJ2-5, the full variable domain reads GAGVSQSPSNKVTEKGKDVELRCDPISGHTALYWYRQSLGQGLEFLIYFQGNSAPDKSGLPSDRFSAERTGGSVSTLTIQRTQQEDSAVYLCASSLEAGGGRTQYFGPGTRLLVL.

This clone was picked up a small number of times. The chain couples TRBV19 to TRBJ1-5; D not resolved. CDR3 size: 16 residues. CDR1 and CDR2 (germline): LNHDA, SQIVND (reference sequence). V lost 1 base and J lost 3, with 13 bases in between. The CDR3 reads CASSIAQAPHNQPQHF. The CDR3 DNA follows: TGTGCCAGTAGTATAGCCCAAGCCCCCCACAATCAGCCCCAGCATTTT.

The rearrangement uses TRBV6-5 and TRBJ1-4; D perhaps matches TRBD1 (5 bases). The CDR3 spans 16 residues. Germline V CDR1 and CDR2: MNHEY, SVGAGI. The V end was cut by 2 bases, the J end by 5 bases, with 15 bases between. This CDR3 reads CASSYPTTVRNEKLFF. The CDR3 DNA is TGTGCCAGCAGTTACCCTACGACAGTGAGAAATGAAAAACTGTTTTTT.

The chain is built from TRBV18 and TRBJ1-2, with 7 bases aligning to TRBD1. The CDR3 totals 15 residues. The trim removed 3 bases at V and 3 bases at J, leaving 7 bases unmatched. Germline CDR1 KGHSH, CDR2 LQKENI. For the CDR3, the DNA is TGTGCCAGCTCACCGACCGGGACAGCCGACTATGGCTACACCTTC. This translates into CASSPTGTADYGYTF.

The J gene is TRBJ2-5, the V gene TRBV18; D is perhaps TRBD2 (6 bases). CDR1 is KGHSH and CDR2 is LQKENI in the germline V gene. The V end was cut by 2 bases, the J end by 4 bases, with 8 bases between. The CDR3 covers 13 residues. The CDR3 spells CASSPGTSETQYF. The DNA for the CDR3 is TGTGCCAGCTCACCAGGGACTTCAGAGACCCAGTACTTC.

This clone was detected only once. The V gene is TRBV28, the J gene TRBJ2-6; D not certain. Germline V CDR1 and CDR2: MDHEN, SYDVKM. The CDR3 totals 15 residues. Trimming shortened V by 5 bases and J by 2 bases, and 10 bases separated the two germline ends. CDR3 protein: CASSLRWAGANVLTF. Written as DNA, the CDR3 is TGTGCCAGCAGTCTCAGGTGGGCTGGGGCCAACGTCCTGACTTTC.

A single count supports this clone. The genes are TRBV18 and TRBJ2-4, with TRBD2 as a possible D gene (5 bases). The germline V and J ends were trimmed by 2 bases and 0 bases, with 14 bases remaining between them. Germline assignment: CDR1 KGHSH and CDR2 LQKENI. This CDR3 has 17 residues. The CDR3 coding sequence is TGTGCCAGCTCACCATTACCGGTGCGGGTAGCCAAAAACATTCAGTACTTC. It codes for CASSPLPVRVAKNIQYF.

This chain connects TRBV19 to TRBJ2-1; possible D gene TRBD2, 5 bases. The V gene lost 3 bases and the J gene lost 8 bases, with 11 bases spanning the gap. CDR3 length: 13 amino acids. The germline CDR1 and CDR2 sequences are LNHDA and SQIVND (reference sequence). CDR3 DNA sequence: TGTGCCAGTAGTATGGTCCGGCGGGATGAGCAGTTCTTC. Its translation: CASSMVRRDEQFF.

In its sample, this clone was seen a few times. V usage is TRBV6-1 and J usage is TRBJ2-1; possibly TRBD2 for D (5 bases). Per germline, CDR1 MNHNS and CDR2 SASEGT. The CDR3 is 16 residues long. V gave up 4 bases and J gave up 6 bases, with 19 bases separating them. The CDR3 coding sequence is TGTGCCAGCAGTGGTATAGGTGGACTGCGGGTCAATGAGCAGTTCTTC. Translation: CASSGIGGLRVNEQFF.

Only one count was recorded for this clone. The chain links TRBV3-1 (or the pseudogene TRBV3-2) to TRBJ1-2; D may be TRBD1 (5 bases). Germline loops: CDR1 LGHDT, CDR2 YNNKEL (reference sequence). The ends were cut back, 1 base at V and 3 bases at J, with 12 bases in the middle. This CDR3 region has 15 residues. The CDR3 protein is CASSQAAGGDYGYTF. CDR3 coding DNA: TGTGCCAGCAGCCAAGCGGCCGGGGGAGACTATGGCTACACCTTC.

The chain has TRBV2 and TRBJ2-1, with D perhaps TRBD2 (7 bases). CDR3 length: 13 residues. Trimming pared 7 bases from V and 7 bases from J, leaving 14 bases between. Germline V lookup: CDR1 SNHLY, CDR2 FYNNEI. The CDR3 DNA reads TGTGCCAGCAAAGAGGGGGGGAGAAATGAGCAGTTCTTC. It encodes CASKEGGRNEQFF. The full variable domain, its missing parts supplied by reference TRBV2 and TRBJ2-1, is EPEVTQTPSHQVTQMGQEVILRCVPISNHLYFYWYRQILGQKVEFLVSFYNNEISEKSEIFDDQFSVERPDGSNFTLKIRSTKLEDSAMYFCASKEGGRNEQFFGPGTRLTVL.

The CDR3 protein is CASKNTGYTGELFF. CDR3 nucleotide sequence: TGTGCCAGTAAAAATACAGGCTACACCGGGGAGCTGTTTTTT. The V gene is TRBV19, the J gene TRBJ2-2; perhaps TRBD1 as D (5 bases). Germline CDR1 and CDR2: LNHDA and SQIVND (reference sequence). The CDR3 is 14 amino acids. Trimming took off 7 bases at V and 3 bases at J, with 12 bases between the two ends.

The J gene is TRBJ2-1, the V gene TRBV11-3; the D gene is possibly TRBD2 (5 bases). Germline V lookup: CDR1 SGHNT, CDR2 YENEEA. Trimming removed 0 bases from V and 8 bases from J, with 17 bases in between. CDR3 size: 16 residues. In nucleotides, the CDR3 is TGTGCCAGCAGCTTAGAAGGGAGCGTGGGTTCCGATGAGCAGTTCTTC. It is translated as CASSLEGSVGSDEQFF.

The genes are TRBV9 and TRBJ2-2; 8 nucleotides align to TRBD2. The V and J ends lost 0 bases and 5 bases, in that order; junction bases with no gene match: 6. Germline lookup yields CDR1 SGDLS and CDR2 YYNGEE. The length of the CDR3 is 16 residues. DNA of the CDR3: TGTGCCAGCAGCGTAGGTGCGGGGGGTGGTACCGGGGAGCTGTTTTTT. Translating it yields CASSVGAGGGTGELFF.

The chain joins TRBV2 to TRBJ1-6; tentatively, D is TRBD1 (5 bases). Trimming removed 3 bases at V and 6 bases at J, with 6 bases between. The CDR3 spans 13 residues. The germline gives CDR1 SNHLY, CDR2 FYNNEI. CDR3 DNA sequence: TGTGCCAGCAGTGACAGGGTTAATTCACCCCTCCACTTT. This codes for CASSDRVNSPLHF.

This chain uses TRBV9 with TRBJ1-2; D unresolved. This CDR3 comprises 14 residues. The germline CDR1 and CDR2 sequences are SGDLS and YYNGEE. Trimming took off 2 bases at V and 6 bases at J, with 14 bases between the two ends. CDR3 residues: CASSVNTIPNGYTF. The DNA of the CDR3 is TGTGCCAGCAGCGTTAACACGATTCCGAATGGCTACACCTTC.

The chain is built from TRBV29-1 and TRBJ2-7; TRBD1 matches at 8 bases. CDR3 length: 13 residues. V lost 4 bases to trimming and J lost 7 bases; unmatched junction nucleotides: 9. Germline lookup yields CDR1 SQVTM and CDR2 ANQGSEA. The CDR3 nucleotides read TGCAGCGTTGTAGGCAGGGGGCTGAGTGAGCAGTACTTC. Its translation: CSVVGRGLSEQYF.

The V and J genes are TRBV6-1 and TRBJ1-1, with D possibly being TRBD1 (5 bases). CDR1 and CDR2 (germline): MNHNS, SASEGT. V was pared by 6 bases and J by 1 base, with 15 bases between. This CDR3 has 15 residues. CDR3 sequence: CASRITGSPNTEAFF. The CDR3 coding sequence is TGTGCCAGCAGAATCACAGGTTCCCCGAACACTGAAGCTTTCTTT.